One sample yielded the 21 T cell receptor beta chains listed below, sequenced in a study of cytomegalovirus exposure and HLA in healthy donors. Profiled with immunoSEQ multiplex PCR; TCRdb holds only in-frame clones, not every one. The repertoire holds approximately 130,000 clones, 70% to 90% seen once, with about 1.9% in the top ten. Sequenced input: PBMCs. The receptors derive from a woman younger than 35 in good health and CMV-seronegative.

This sequence joins TRBV5-4 and TRBJ2-7, with 8 bases that match TRBD2. There are 14 residues in the CDR3. V lost 1 base to trimming and J lost 2 bases; unmatched junction nucleotides: 2. The germline gives CDR1 SGHNT, CDR2 YYREEE (reference sequence). CDR3 in DNA: TGTGCCAGCAGCTTGCGGGAGGGCCCCTACGAGCAGTACTTC. It codes for CASSLREGPYEQYF.

The V gene is TRBV18, the J gene TRBJ2-5; 11 bases line up with TRBD1. Trimming at V came to 6 bases and at J to 2 bases, leaving 2 bases not matched to a gene. This CDR3 is built from 14 residues. Germline loops: CDR1 KGHSH, CDR2 LQKENI. The CDR3, as DNA: TGTGCCAGCTCCGGACAGGGGGCTCAAGAGACCCAGTACTTC. Protein sequence: CASSGQGAQETQYF. Combining the CDR3 with reference TRBV18 and TRBJ2-5 gives the whole variable domain NAGVMQNPRHLVRRRGQEARLRCSPMKGHSHVYWYRQLPEEGLKFMVYLQKENIIDESGMPKERFSAEFPKEGPSILRIQQVVRGDSAAYFCASSGQGAQETQYFGPGTRLLVL.

The rearrangement joins TRBV11-1 to TRBJ2-1, with TRBD2 matching over 11 bases. This CDR3 has 15 amino acids. After removal of 1 base from V and 4 bases from J, the junction contained 0 bases not matched to a gene. The V gene's germline CDR1 is SGHAT and CDR2 FQDESV (reference sequence). The CDR3 sequence: CASSLGTSGYNEQFF. In nucleotides, the CDR3 is TGTGCCAGCAGCTTAGGGACTAGCGGGTACAATGAGCAGTTCTTC.

The chain is built from TRBV15 and TRBJ2-3; 7 nucleotides line up with TRBD1. The ends lost 2 bases at V and 5 bases at J; junction bases unmatched: 4. The germline gives CDR1 LNHNV, CDR2 YYDKDF (reference sequence). The CDR3 extends over 14 amino acids. The CDR3 nucleotides read TGTGCCACCAGCAGACCTAACAGGGGAGATACGCAGTATTTT. Amino acids: CATSRPNRGDTQYF.

This chain links TRBV21-1 with TRBJ2-7; the table gives TRBD1 as D, unverified against the DNA. TRBV21-1 is recorded as a pseudogene. The CDR3 is 15 amino acids. The CDR3 loop reads CASRPTLGGPYEQYF. DNA for the CDR3: TGTGCCAGCAGACCAACCCTAGGGGGACCCTACGAGCAGTACTTC.

This chain uses TRBV9 with TRBJ1-1; D gene ambiguous. This CDR3 is built from 14 residues. V was clipped by 4 bases and J by 1 base, with 11 bases between them. Germline assignment: CDR1 SGDLS and CDR2 YYNGEE. CDR3: CASSPTTGNTEAFF. In DNA, the CDR3 is TGTGCCAGCAGCCCCACCACGGGGAACACTGAAGCTTTCTTT. Together with reference TRBV9 and TRBJ1-1, the CDR3 gives the full variable domain: DSGVTQTPKHLITATGQRVTLRCSPRSGDLSVYWYQQSLDQGLQFLIQYYNGEERAKGNILERFSAQQFPDLHSELNLSSLELGDSALYFCASSPTTGNTEAFFGQGTRLTVV.

The J gene is TRBJ1-1, the V gene TRBV11-2; D possibly corresponds to TRBD1 (6 bases). The germline V gene encodes CDR1 SGHAT and CDR2 FQNNGV. CDR3 size: 15 residues. Trimming pared 4 bases from V and 4 bases from J, leaving 16 bases between. Here the CDR3 reads CASSSIQGKATEAFF. The CDR3 region has the DNA TGTGCCAGCAGCTCTATACAGGGAAAAGCCACTGAAGCTTTCTTT.

Here the CDR3 reads CASSTGTGNTGELFF. CDR3 DNA: TGTGCCAGTAGTACCGGGACAGGGAACACCGGGGAGCTGTTTTTT. The chain uses TRBV19 and TRBJ2-2; 8 bases map to TRBD1. This CDR3 contains 15 residues. Germline V gene lookup returns CDR1 LNHDA and CDR2 SQIVND (reference sequence). After removal of 4 bases from V and 1 base from J, the junction contained 2 bases not matched to a gene.

The V and J genes are TRBV7-9 and TRBJ1-2; no firm D call. Germline-derived CDR1 and CDR2 are SEHNR and FQNEAQ (reference sequence). Between the trimmed V and J ends, which lost 2 bases and 4 bases, there was a span of 8 bases. The CDR3 spans 13 residues. The CDR3 protein is CASSLSGIYGYTF. Written as DNA, the CDR3 is TGTGCCAGCAGCTTATCGGGGATCTATGGCTACACCTTC.

The chain links TRBV2 to TRBJ2-7; 8 bases fit TRBD2. Germline assignment: CDR1 SNHLY and CDR2 FYNNEI. Trimming cost V 8 bases and J 0 bases; bases outside gene matches: 9. The CDR3 runs to 15 residues. CDR3 region: CASDPGSGGSYEQYF. The CDR3 DNA is TGTGCCAGCGACCCCGGGAGCGGGGGCTCCTACGAGCAGTACTTC.

The chain recombines TRBV11-2 with TRBJ1-2, with TRBD1 matching 8 bases. J lost 4 bases, V lost 1 base, and 8 bases had no gene match. Germline-derived CDR1 and CDR2 are SGHAT and FQNNGV. CDR3 length: 16 amino acids. The DNA for the CDR3 is TGTGCCAGCAGCTTAGCCCCTTCGACAGGGGCCTATGGCTACACCTTC. Amino acids: CASSLAPSTGAYGYTF.

This chain connects TRBV5-1 to TRBJ1-1, with a tentative D call TRBD1 (6 bases). The germline gives CDR1 SGHRS, CDR2 YFSETQ. CDR3 length equals 14 residues. Trimming left V 1 base short and J 5 bases short, with 12 bases between. The CDR3: CASSLNGGLTEAFF. DNA of the CDR3: TGCGCCAGCAGCTTGAATGGGGGCTTGACTGAAGCTTTCTTT.

This clone appeared a few times. The CDR3 DNA is TGTGCCAGCAGCGGGGGGGGAGGCTACACCTTC. Protein sequence: CASSGGGGYTF. V usage is TRBV6-5 and J usage is TRBJ1-2; perhaps TRBD1 as D (5 bases). CDR1 and CDR2 from the germline V gene are MNHEY and SVGAGI. The CDR3 covers 11 residues. Trimming pared 6 bases from V and 8 bases from J, leaving 10 bases between.

Remarks on this clone: Germline and junction disagree at one end, which may indicate a read error. The rearrangement joins TRBV7-7 to TRBJ2-2, with D maybe TRBD1 (5 bases). CDR1 and CDR2 from the germline V gene are SSHAT and FNYEAQ (reference sequence). This CDR3 is built from 17 residues. In DNA, the CDR3 is TGTGCTAGCAGCGAATCCTTCGTCCAGGGATCGGCCGGGGAGCTGTTTTTT. Translated, it gives CASSESFVQGSAGELFF.

The chain links TRBV5-1 to TRBJ2-1; a weak D match, TRBD2 (7 bases). This CDR3 spans 16 amino acids. Germline V gene sequence: CDR1 SGHRS, CDR2 YFSETQ. V was cut by 0 bases and J by 6 bases, with 16 bases left in between. The CDR3 loop reads CASSLVGGGRGNEQFF. The CDR3 coding sequence is TGCGCCAGCAGCTTGGTTGGCGGGGGCCGGGGCAATGAGCAGTTCTTC.

This chain links TRBV30 with TRBJ2-2; 11 nucleotides align to TRBD2. CDR3 size: 15 residues. The J segment lost 3 bases and the V segment lost 3 bases, leaving 3 bases of the junction unmatched. From germline, CDR1 is GTSNPN and CDR2 SVGIG (reference sequence). The CDR3 nucleotides read TGTGCCTGGAGACTAGCGGGAGTGTACACCGGGGAGCTGTTTTTT. Its translation is CAWRLAGVYTGELFF.

The CDR3 here is CASSIATEYGYTF. CDR3 nucleotides: TGTGCCAGTAGTATAGCTACAGAGTATGGCTACACCTTC. The J gene is TRBJ1-2, the V gene TRBV19, with D hard to call. Germline V lookup: CDR1 LNHDA, CDR2 SQIVND (reference sequence). The germline V and J ends were trimmed by 1 base and 5 bases, with 8 bases remaining between them. The length of the CDR3 is 13 residues.

This clone has more than one count but fewer than ten. Written as DNA, the CDR3 is TGTGCCAGCAGCTTAGAGGGACAGGGGGCTTCCAATGAGCAGTTCTTC. It translates to CASSLEGQGASNEQFF. This chain uses TRBV7-8 with TRBJ2-1; 12 nucleotides agree with TRBD1. The length of the CDR3 is 16 residues. V was clipped by 1 base and J by 6 bases; unmatched bases: 4. Looked up from germline, CDR1 is SGHVS and CDR2 is FQNEAQ.

This clone was observed at least ten times. The chain joins TRBV7-8 to TRBJ1-5; possible D gene TRBD1, 5 bases. The V and J ends lost 5 bases and 2 bases respectively, with 13 bases between them. CDR1 is SGHVS, CDR2 FQNEAQ, per germline. This CDR3 has 15 amino acids. The DNA for the CDR3 is TGTGCCAGCAGCAACTCTTGGGGGGGCAATCAGCCCCAGCATTTT. Encoded protein: CASSNSWGGNQPQHF.

This clone was seen once. This rearrangement joins TRBV28 to TRBJ1-5; 7 positions agree with TRBD1. Per the germline V gene, CDR1 is MDHEN and CDR2 is SYDVKM. The junction had 8 bases not matched to a gene; V was cut back by 6 bases and J by 3 bases. The CDR3 totals 15 residues. In DNA form, the CDR3 reads TGTGCCAGCAGAGACAGGGCTATTTCCAATCAGCCCCAGCATTTT. Translated, it gives CASRDRAISNQPQHF.

The J gene is TRBJ2-1, the V gene TRBV2, with TRBD2 matching 7 bases. The germline gives CDR1 SNHLY, CDR2 FYNNEI. The CDR3 contains 14 residues. The V gene end was trimmed by 3 bases and the J gene end by 6 bases; junction bases not matched to a gene: 5. DNA of the CDR3: TGTGCCAGCAGTGACTGGGACTACATCAATGAGCAGTTCTTC. It yields the protein CASSDWDYINEQFF.